This T cell receptor (beta chain) was retrieved from a study of blood T cell repertoires in COVID-19. The repertoire was sequenced with immunoSEQ multiplex PCR; TCRdb's copy has only in-frame clones and lacks some. Here the sample spans about 530,000 clones, 85% to 90% being singletons. This clone was recorded only once. The CDR3 spans 16 residues. This TCR was sampled from a woman aged 50 to 65 with COVID-19, enrolled during active disease. Input material: peripheral blood. The V and J genes are TRBV21-1 and TRBJ2-7; the table calls TRBD1, which could not be checked here. TRBV21-1 represents a pseudogene. The CDR3 region is CASSKVTDRGLYEQYF. The DNA for the CDR3 is TGTGCCAGCAGCAAAGTGACGGACAGGGGGCTGTACGAGCAGTACTTC.